This passage covers 10 T cell receptor beta chains from one sample sequenced in a study of blood T cell repertoires in COVID-19. The protocol was immunoSEQ multiplex PCR, while the TCRdb copy is restricted to in-frame clones and leaves out a portion. The table lists about 81,000 clones, around 90% of them singletons. The sequenced sample consisted of peripheral blood. These receptors all come from an older man with acute or convalescent COVID-19.

The V gene is TRBV28, the J gene TRBJ2-7; the D gene is possibly TRBD2 (5 bases). Trimming pared 5 bases from V and 0 bases from J, leaving 20 bases between. CDR1 is MDHEN and CDR2 is SYDVKM in the germline V gene. The CDR3 is 17 residues long. The CDR3 loop is CASSLLGEGSSSYEQYF. DNA of the CDR3: TGTGCCAGCAGTCTCTTGGGCGAGGGCTCAAGCTCCTACGAGCAGTACTTC.

In its sample, this clone was seen once. The genes are TRBV4-3 and TRBJ1-6; D gene unclear. Trimming removed 0 bases at V and 8 bases at J, with 8 bases between. Germline V lookup: CDR1 LGHNA, CDR2 YSLEER. This CDR3 has 14 amino acids. The CDR3, as DNA: TGCGCCAGCAGCCAAGACATACGCGATTCACCCCTCCACTTT. Protein sequence: CASSQDIRDSPLHF.

The V call is TRBV6-5, the J call TRBJ2-3; 8 bases are a match to TRBD2. V lost 0 bases, J lost 3 bases, and 5 bases stayed unmatched. Germline CDR1 MNHEY, CDR2 SVGAGI. The CDR3 is made up of 16 amino acids. In DNA form, the CDR3 reads TGTGCCAGCAGTTACTCGAGCGGGGGAGATACAGATACGCAGTATTTT. It is translated as CASSYSSGGDTDTQYF.

The chain recombines TRBV6-2 or TRBV6-3 with TRBJ2-7, with a tentative D call TRBD2 (6 bases). Trimming took 2 bases from V and 2 from J, leaving 10 bases between them. CDR3 length: 14 amino acids. Germline lookup yields CDR1 MNHEY and CDR2 SVGEGT. The CDR3 nucleotides read TGTGCCAGCAGTTACGCGGGGTCCCCCTACGAGCAGTACTTC. Protein: CASSYAGSPYEQYF.

This chain connects TRBV28 to TRBJ2-5; D may be TRBD2 (7 bases). V lost 6 bases and J lost 5, with 13 bases in between. Germline V gene lookup returns CDR1 MDHEN and CDR2 SYDVKM. This CDR3 spans 13 amino acids. The CDR3 coding sequence is TGTGCCAGCAGAGGGGGGGCTTGGGAGACCCAGTACTTC. Protein product: CASRGGAWETQYF.

The V and J genes are TRBV30 and TRBJ2-2; 7 bases are shared with TRBD2. CDR1 and CDR2 from the germline V gene are GTSNPN and SVGIG (reference sequence). The CDR3 covers 15 residues. V shed 3 bases, J shed 6 bases, and the junction held 10 bases outside the gene matches. CDR3: CAWRKAGLGAGELFF. The DNA for the CDR3 is TGTGCCTGGAGGAAAGCGGGGCTAGGGGCCGGGGAGCTGTTTTTT. The full variable domain, with the rest looked up from reference TRBV30 and TRBJ2-2, is SQTIHQWPATLVQPVGSPLSLECTVEGTSNPNLYWYRQAAGRGLQLLFYSVGIGQISSEVPQNLSASRPQDRQFILSSKKLLLSDSGFYLCAWRKAGLGAGELFFGEGSRLTVL.

The chain is built from TRBV7-9 and TRBJ2-7; 7 bases fit TRBD1. The length of the CDR3 is 14 residues. Germline lookup yields CDR1 SEHNR and CDR2 FQNEAQ (reference sequence). V shed 8 bases and J 3 bases; nucleotides not matched to a gene: 10. The CDR3 coding sequence is TGTGCCAGCGCCACCATCGGGGACAGCTACGAGCAGTACTTC. Its protein is CASATIGDSYEQYF.

The J gene is TRBJ2-1, the V gene TRBV24-1; TRBD2 matches at 11 bases. The germline V gene encodes CDR1 KGHDR and CDR2 SFDVKD. After removal of 1 base from V and 6 bases from J, the junction contained 4 bases not matched to a gene. This CDR3 has 16 residues. The CDR3 here is CATSDFSGRGINEQFF. CDR3 bases: TGTGCCACCAGTGATTTTAGCGGGAGGGGCATCAATGAGCAGTTCTTC.

This clone was seen only once. The chain links TRBV7-3 to TRBJ2-1, with unresolved D. CDR3 size: 14 residues. Germline CDR1 SGHTA, CDR2 FQGTGA. The V and J ends lost 5 bases and 0 bases respectively, with 8 bases between them. CDR3 nucleotides: TGTGCCAGCAGCCAGTATGGCTCCTACAATGAGCAGTTCTTC. Protein product: CASSQYGSYNEQFF.

The V and J genes are TRBV14 and TRBJ1-1, with TRBD1 matching 11 bases. Trimming took 8 bases from V and 7 from J; bases not matched to a gene: 9. Germline lookup yields CDR1 SGHDN and CDR2 FVKESK. The CDR3 runs to 14 residues. CDR3 coding DNA: TGTGCCAGCCGGAGGACAGGGGGCAGGTTTGAAGCTTTCTTT. This translates into CASRRTGGRFEAFF.